The clone carrying this TCR beta chain was detected ten times or more. This entry is derived from a study of Graves' ophthalmopathy and Graves' hyperthyroidism. About the study: Peripheral blood collection took place at initial diagnosis, before any treatment.

The sequenced template was RNA, covering the TCR beta CDR3 region. In the first round, RT-PCR was carried out with HTBI primers, and a multiplex PCR formed the second round. MiXCR, run by TCRdb on the multiplex PCR reads, gives a single entry per CDR3 protein. The top ten clones hold roughly 39% of a sample with about 220,000 distinct CDR3 sequences, roughly 21% of them seen once. The CDR3 is 17 residues long. With V trimmed by 1 base and J by 5 bases, 13 bases remained unmatched. Germline lookup yields CDR1 SGHDN and CDR2 FVKESK. The origin of this receptor is a woman in her forties or fifties with Graves' ophthalmopathy. The rearrangement joins TRBV14 to TRBJ2-5; 7 bases map to TRBD1. The sample consisted of peripheral blood. The chain's CDR3 is CASSQVGGSTGLETQYF. The CDR3 DNA sequence: TGTGCCAGCAGCCAAGTTGGTGGATCGACAGGGCTTGAGACCCAGTACTTC.